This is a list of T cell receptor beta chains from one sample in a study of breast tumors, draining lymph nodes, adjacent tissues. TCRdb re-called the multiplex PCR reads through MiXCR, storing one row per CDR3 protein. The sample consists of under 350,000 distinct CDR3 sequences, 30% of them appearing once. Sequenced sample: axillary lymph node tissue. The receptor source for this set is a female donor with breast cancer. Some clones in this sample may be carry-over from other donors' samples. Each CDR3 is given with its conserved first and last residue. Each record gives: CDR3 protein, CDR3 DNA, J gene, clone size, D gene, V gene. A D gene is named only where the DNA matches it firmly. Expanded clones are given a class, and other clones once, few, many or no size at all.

CDR3aa: CASSVTGVYNEQFF
CDR3nt: TGTGCCAGCAGCGTGACAGGGGTCTACAATGAGCAGTTCTTC
j_gene: TRBJ2-1
abundance: .
d_gene: TRBD1
v_gene: TRBV7-6

CDR3aa: CASSLGNNLQPQHF
CDR3nt: TGTGCCAGCAGCTTAGGTAACAACCTTCAGCCCCAGCATTTT
j_gene: TRBJ1-5
abundance: many
d_gene: .
v_gene: TRBV7-8

CDR3aa: CSARRQGETPYF
CDR3nt: TGCAGTGCTAGACGGCAGGGGGAGACCCCGTACTTC
j_gene: TRBJ2-5
abundance: .
d_gene: TRBD1
v_gene: TRBV20-1

CDR3aa: CANSQPQGDEQYF
CDR3nt: TGCGCCAACAGCCAGCCCCAGGGAGACGAGCAGTACTTC
j_gene: TRBJ2-7
abundance: .
d_gene: .
v_gene: TRBV4-1

CDR3aa: CASSQVIADTTYEQYF
CDR3nt: TGTGCCAGCAGCCAAGTCATAGCGGATACAACCTACGAGCAGTACTTC
j_gene: TRBJ2-7
abundance: .
d_gene: .
v_gene: TRBV3-1

CDR3aa: CASSRLSSSYEQYF
CDR3nt: TGTGCCAGTAGCCGCCTCTCCAGCTCCTACGAGCAGTACTTC
j_gene: TRBJ2-7
abundance: many
d_gene: .
v_gene: TRBV19

CDR3aa: CAGGTPNEQFF
CDR3nt: TGTGCCGGCGGGACTCCGAATGAGCAGTTCTTC
j_gene: TRBJ2-1
abundance: .
d_gene: .
v_gene: TRBV6-2/TRBV6-3

CDR3aa: CSAAGTGYHNEQFF
CDR3nt: TGCAGTGCTGCCGGGACAGGGTACCACAATGAGCAGTTCTTC
j_gene: TRBJ2-1
abundance: many
d_gene: TRBD1
v_gene: TRBV20-1

CDR3aa: CASSTRRGNEQYF
CDR3nt: TGTGCCAGTAGTACCCGCAGGGGAAACGAGCAGTACTTC
j_gene: TRBJ2-7
abundance: many
d_gene: .
v_gene: TRBV19

CDR3aa: CASSFYQKNEQPGSNEKLFF
CDR3nt: TGTGCCAGCAGTTTCTACCAGAAGAATGAGCAACCGGGGTCTAATGAAAAACTGTTTTTT
j_gene: TRBJ1-4
abundance: .
d_gene: .
v_gene: TRBV12-3/TRBV12-4

CDR3aa: CASSPIRRRGRVSRSRDGELFF
CDR3nt: TGTGCCAGCAGTCCCATCCGGCGTCGTGGGAGGGTTAGCAGGTCCCGGGACGGGGAGCTGTTTTTT
j_gene: TRBJ2-2
abundance: .
d_gene: TRBD2
v_gene: TRBV6-5

CDR3aa: CASSVDLDELSYNEQFF
CDR3nt: TGTGCCAGCAGCGTTGACTTGGACGAACTTTCCTACAATGAGCAGTTCTTC
j_gene: TRBJ2-1
abundance: once
d_gene: .
v_gene: TRBV7-3

CDR3aa: CSASLGLAGVRDTQYF
CDR3nt: TGCAGTGCTAGTTTAGGACTAGCGGGAGTCCGGGATACGCAGTATTTT
j_gene: TRBJ2-3
abundance: few
d_gene: TRBD2
v_gene: TRBV20-1

CDR3aa: CASSRSGTLSGETQYF
CDR3nt: TGTGCCAGCAGTCGTAGCGGGACACTAAGTGGAGAGACCCAGTACTTC
j_gene: TRBJ2-5
abundance: many
d_gene: TRBD2
v_gene: TRBV7-3

CDR3aa: CSALQSQGEDTQYF
CDR3nt: TGCAGTGCCCTTCAGAGCCAGGGAGAAGATACGCAGTATTTT
j_gene: TRBJ2-3
abundance: many
d_gene: .
v_gene: TRBV20-1

CDR3aa: CASSQAGGEQFF
CDR3nt: TGTGCCAGCAGCCAAGCAGGAGGTGAGCAGTTCTTC
j_gene: TRBJ2-1
abundance: few
d_gene: .
v_gene: TRBV3-1

CDR3aa: CSADRTGNTEAFF
CDR3nt: TGCAGCGCTGACAGGACGGGGAACACTGAAGCTTTCTTT
j_gene: TRBJ1-1
abundance: many
d_gene: .
v_gene: TRBV29-1

CDR3aa: CASSSGAIAEAFF
CDR3nt: TGTGCCAGCAGCTCGGGGGCCATCGCTGAAGCTTTCTTT
j_gene: TRBJ1-1
abundance: few
d_gene: .
v_gene: TRBV7-3

CDR3aa: CASSYRQGVRSNQPQHF
CDR3nt: TGTGCCAGCAGTTACAGGCAGGGGGTTCGCAGCAATCAGCCCCAGCATTTT
j_gene: TRBJ1-5
abundance: many
d_gene: TRBD1
v_gene: TRBV6-6

CDR3aa: CSARGLAGGYTDTQYF
CDR3nt: TGCAGTGCTAGGGGACTAGCGGGAGGGTACACAGATACGCAGTATTTT
j_gene: TRBJ2-3
abundance: many
d_gene: TRBD2
v_gene: TRBV20-1

CDR3aa: CASSAVGGRNEQYF
CDR3nt: TGCGCCAGCAGTGCGGTAGGGGGCAGGAACGAGCAGTACTTC
j_gene: TRBJ2-7
abundance: .
d_gene: TRBD1
v_gene: TRBV10-2

CDR3aa: CASSEAGDNEQFF
CDR3nt: TGTGCCAGCAGTGAAGCAGGGGACAATGAGCAGTTCTTC
j_gene: TRBJ2-1
abundance: few
d_gene: .
v_gene: TRBV6-1

CDR3aa: CASSFASRGLEYF
CDR3nt: TGTGCCAGCAGTTTTGCGTCCCGGGGGTTGGAGTACTTC
j_gene: TRBJ2-7
abundance: .
d_gene: .
v_gene: TRBV28

CDR3aa: CSASPSWVQNEQFF
CDR3nt: TGCAGTGCTAGTCCTAGTTGGGTCCAAAATGAGCAGTTCTTC
j_gene: TRBJ2-1
abundance: many
d_gene: .
v_gene: TRBV20-1

CDR3aa: CASSQLPGGEGYEQYF
CDR3nt: TGCGCCAGCAGCCAATTACCCGGTGGGGAGGGGTACGAGCAGTACTTC
j_gene: TRBJ2-7
abundance: many
d_gene: TRBD2
v_gene: TRBV4-1

CDR3aa: CASSLQTGAHNQPQHF
CDR3nt: TGTGCCAGTAGTCTCCAGACAGGGGCCCACAATCAGCCCCAGCATTTT
j_gene: TRBJ1-5
abundance: many
d_gene: TRBD1
v_gene: TRBV19